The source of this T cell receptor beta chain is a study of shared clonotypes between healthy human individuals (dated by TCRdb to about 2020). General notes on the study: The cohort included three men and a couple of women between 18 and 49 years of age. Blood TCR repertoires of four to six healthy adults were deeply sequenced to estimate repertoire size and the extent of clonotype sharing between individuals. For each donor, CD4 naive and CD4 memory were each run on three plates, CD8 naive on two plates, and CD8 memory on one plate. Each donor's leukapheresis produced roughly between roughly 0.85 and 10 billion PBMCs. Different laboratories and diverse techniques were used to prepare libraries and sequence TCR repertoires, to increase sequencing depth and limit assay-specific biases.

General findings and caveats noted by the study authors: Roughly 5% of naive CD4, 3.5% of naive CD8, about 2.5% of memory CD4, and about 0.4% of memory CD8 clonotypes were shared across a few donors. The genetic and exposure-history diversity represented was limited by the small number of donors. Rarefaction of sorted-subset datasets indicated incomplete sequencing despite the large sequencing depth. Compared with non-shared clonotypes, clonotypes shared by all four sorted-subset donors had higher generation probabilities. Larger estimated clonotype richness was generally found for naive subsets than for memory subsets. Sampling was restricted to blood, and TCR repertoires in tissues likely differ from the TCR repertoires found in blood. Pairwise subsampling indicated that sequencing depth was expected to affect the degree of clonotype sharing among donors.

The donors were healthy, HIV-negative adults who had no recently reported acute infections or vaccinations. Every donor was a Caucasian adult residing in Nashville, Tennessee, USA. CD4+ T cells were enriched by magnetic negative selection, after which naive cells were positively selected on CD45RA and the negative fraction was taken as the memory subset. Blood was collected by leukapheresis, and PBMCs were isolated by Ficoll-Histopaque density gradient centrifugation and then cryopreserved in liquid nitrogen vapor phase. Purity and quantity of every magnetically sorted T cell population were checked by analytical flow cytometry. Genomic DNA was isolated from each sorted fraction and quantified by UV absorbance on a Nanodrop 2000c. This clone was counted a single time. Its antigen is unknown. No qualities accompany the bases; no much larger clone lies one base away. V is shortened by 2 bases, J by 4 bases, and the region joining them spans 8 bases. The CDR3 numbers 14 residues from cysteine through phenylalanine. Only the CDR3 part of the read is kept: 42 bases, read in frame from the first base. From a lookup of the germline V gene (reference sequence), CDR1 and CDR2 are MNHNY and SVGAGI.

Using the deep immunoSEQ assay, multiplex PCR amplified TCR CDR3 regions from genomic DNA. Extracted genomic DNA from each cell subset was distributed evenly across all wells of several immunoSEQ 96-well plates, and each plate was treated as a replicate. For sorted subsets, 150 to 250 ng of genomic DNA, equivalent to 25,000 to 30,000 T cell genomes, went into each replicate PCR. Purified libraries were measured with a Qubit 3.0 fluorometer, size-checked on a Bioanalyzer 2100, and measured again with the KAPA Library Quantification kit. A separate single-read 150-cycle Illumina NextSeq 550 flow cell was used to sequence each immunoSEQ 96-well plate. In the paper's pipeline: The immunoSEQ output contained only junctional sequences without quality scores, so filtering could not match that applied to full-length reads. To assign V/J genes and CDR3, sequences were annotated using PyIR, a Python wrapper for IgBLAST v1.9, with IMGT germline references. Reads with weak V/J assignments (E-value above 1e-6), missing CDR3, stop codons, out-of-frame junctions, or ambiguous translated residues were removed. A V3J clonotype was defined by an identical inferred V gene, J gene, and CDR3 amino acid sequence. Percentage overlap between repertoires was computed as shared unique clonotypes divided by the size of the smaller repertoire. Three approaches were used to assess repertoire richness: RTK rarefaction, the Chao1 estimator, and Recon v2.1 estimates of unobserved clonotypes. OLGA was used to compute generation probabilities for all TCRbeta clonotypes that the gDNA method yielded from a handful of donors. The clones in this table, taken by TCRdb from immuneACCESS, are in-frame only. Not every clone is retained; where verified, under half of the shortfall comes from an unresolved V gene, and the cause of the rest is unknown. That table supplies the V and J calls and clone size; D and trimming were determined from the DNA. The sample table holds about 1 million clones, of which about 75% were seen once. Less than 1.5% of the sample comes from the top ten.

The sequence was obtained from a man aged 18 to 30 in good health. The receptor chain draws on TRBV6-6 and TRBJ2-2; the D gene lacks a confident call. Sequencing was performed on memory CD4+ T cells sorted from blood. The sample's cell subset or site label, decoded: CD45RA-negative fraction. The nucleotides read TGTGCCAGCAGTTACGGCTACGCCACCGGGGAGCTGTTTTTT. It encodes CASSYGYATGELFF.